The 4 T cell receptor beta chains in this list originate from one sample, sequenced in a study of PD-1 blockade in classical Hodgkin lymphoma (dated by TCRdb to the early 2020s). Preparation of the library involved the immunoSEQ multiplex PCR assay. TCRdb took over this immuneACCESS table, retaining in-frame rearrangements with V and J assigned. Such tables are incomplete; in checked studies, under half of the missing clones stem from an unresolved V gene, and the remainder is unexplained. This sample comprises about 92,000 clones, under 85% of them detected only once. In total, the top ten clones hold approximately 15% of the sample. Reading the label with the study, this specimen's time point is: cycle 4 day 1 (C4D1), after more than 5 weeks of nivolumab. Every trial patient had relapsed after autologous stem cell transplantation, and cohorts A, B and C differed in prior brentuximab vedotin exposure.

Source: peripheral blood mononuclear cells (PBMCs), taken before the fourth cycle of nivolumab. The receptor source for this set is a human donor with classical Hodgkin lymphoma.

This chain uses TRBV9 with TRBJ2-5, with 7 bases fitting TRBD2. CDR1 and CDR2 (germline): SGDLS, YYNGEE. The J segment lost 3 bases and the V segment lost 7 bases, leaving 15 bases of the junction unmatched. The length of the CDR3 is 16 residues. Here the CDR3 DNA reads TGTGCCAGCGCCTTGGGGGTGGGGACTACCAAAGAGACCCAGTACTTC. This translates into CASALGVGTTKETQYF.

This chain joins TRBV29-1 and TRBJ2-3; D could derive from TRBD1 or TRBD2 (7 bases each). Trimming cost V 6 bases and J 0 bases, with 16 bases left between them. This CDR3 is built from 15 residues. The germline CDR1 and CDR2 sequences are SQVTM and ANQGSEA. The CDR3 sequence is CSVRPQGGSTDTQYF. CDR3 DNA sequence: TGCAGCGTCCGACCCCAGGGGGGGAGCACAGATACGCAGTATTTT.

The genes are TRBV18 and TRBJ2-5; D possibly uses TRBD1 or TRBD2 (5 bases each). The ends were cut back, 7 bases at V and 1 base at J, with 13 bases in the middle. CDR1 and CDR2 from the germline V gene are KGHSH and LQKENI. The CDR3 contains 14 residues. The CDR3 sequence: CASYERDGQETQYF. In DNA form, the CDR3 reads TGTGCCAGCTATGAACGGGACGGCCAAGAGACCCAGTACTTC.

The rearrangement links TRBV19 to TRBJ2-3; 7 bases line up with TRBD1. V was pared by 7 bases and J by 2 bases, with 12 bases of the junction left unmatched. The CDR3 has 16 residues. Germline-derived CDR1 and CDR2 are LNHDA and SQIVND (reference sequence). The CDR3 DNA follows: TGTGCCAGTACCAGGGCACAGGGGCTTTACACAGATACGCAGTATTTT. Amino acids: CASTRAQGLYTDTQYF. Full variable domain (missing parts from reference TRBV19 and TRBJ2-3): DGGITQSPKYLFRKEGQNVTLSCEQNLNHDAMYWYRQDPGQGLRLIYYSQIVNDFQKGDIAEGYSVSREKKESFPLTVTSAQKNPTAFYLCASTRAQGLYTDTQYFGPGTRLTVL.